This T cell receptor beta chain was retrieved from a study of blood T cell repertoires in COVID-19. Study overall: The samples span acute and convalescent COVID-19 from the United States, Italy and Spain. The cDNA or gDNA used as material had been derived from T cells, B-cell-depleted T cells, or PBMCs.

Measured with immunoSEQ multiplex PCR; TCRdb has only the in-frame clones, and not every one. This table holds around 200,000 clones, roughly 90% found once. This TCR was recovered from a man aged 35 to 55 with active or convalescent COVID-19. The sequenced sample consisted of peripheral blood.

The CDR3: CAWKKGVKDGYTF. For the CDR3, the DNA is TGTGCCTGGAAAAAGGGGGTTAAGGATGGCTACACCTTC. The chain joins TRBV30 to TRBJ1-2, with D tentatively TRBD1 (6 bases). The V end was cut by 4 bases, the J end by 6 bases, with 15 bases between. This CDR3 is built from 13 residues. Germline-derived CDR1 and CDR2 are GTSNPN and SVGIG (reference sequence).